A selection of T cell receptor beta chains follows, all from one sample in a study of radiotherapy plus CTLA-4 blockade in lung cancer. TCRdb keeps only in-frame clones here, not all; method: immunoSEQ multiplex PCR. Found here are 75,000 to 100,000 clones, around 88% of them singletons; the top ten hold 4.9%. The material was peripheral blood, obtained from a patient treated with radiotherapy plus ipilimumab. The receptors shown here come from a human donor with non-small cell lung cancer that progressed on radiotherapy plus ipilimumab. The CDR3 runs from the conserved cysteine through the conserved F or W. D genes are given only for firm matches. Size values are once, few and many counts, or a class for expanded clones, and some rows have none.

v_gene	abundance	j_gene	d_gene	CDR3aa	CDR3nt
TRBV6-6	NA	TRBJ1-3	NA	CASREYDIGNTIYF	TGTGCCAGCAGAGAATACGATATTGGAAACACCATATATTTT
TRBV2	NA	TRBJ2-5	TRBD2	CASSEAWASGSLGETQYF	TGTGCCAGCAGTGAAGCTTGGGCTAGCGGGAGTTTGGGGGAGACCCAGTACTTC
TRBV7-8	NA	TRBJ1-2	TRBD1	CASSPDRGRSSGYTF	TGTGCCAGCAGCCCCGACAGGGGTCGTTCTTCCGGCTACACCTTC
TRBV5-1	NA	TRBJ2-7	TRBD1	CASSLGQGVGGEQYF	TGCGCCAGCAGCTTGGGACAGGGGGTGGGGGGCGAGCAGTACTTC
TRBV6-4	NA	TRBJ2-6	NA	CASPSKGPGANVLTF	TGTGCCAGCCCCTCGAAGGGTCCTGGGGCCAACGTCCTGACTTTC
TRBV28	NA	TRBJ2-7	NA	CASSLYGGPYEQYF	TGTGCCAGCAGTTTATACGGAGGTCCCTACGAGCAGTACTTC
TRBV6-4	NA	TRBJ2-1	TRBD1	CASSEGTGADEQFF	TGTGCCAGCAGTGAGGGGACAGGGGCCGATGAGCAGTTCTTC
TRBV10-3	few	TRBJ1-3	TRBD1	CASGDSSGNTIYF	TGTGCCAGCGGGGACAGCTCTGGAAACACCATATATTTT
TRBV9	NA	TRBJ1-1	NA	CASSPTTGVTEAFF	TGTGCCAGCAGCCCTACCACGGGAGTGACTGAAGCTTTCTTT
TRBV20-1	NA	TRBJ1-1	NA	CSAREGIEAFF	TGCAGTGCTAGAGAAGGTATTGAAGCTTTCTTT
TRBV28	NA	TRBJ2-5	NA	CAHSRGGAVGETQYF	TGTGCGCACAGCCGAGGCGGGGCCGTGGGGGAGACCCAGTACTTC
TRBV30	NA	TRBJ1-4	NA	CAWSVNTVNEKLFF	TGTGCCTGGAGTGTCAACACAGTCAATGAAAAACTGTTTTTT
TRBV19	NA	TRBJ2-2	NA	CASMGGLLDTGELFF	TGTGCCAGTATGGGGGGACTCCTAGACACCGGGGAGCTGTTTTTT
TRBV10-1	few	TRBJ2-7	NA	CASRDIYEQYF	TGCGCCAGCAGGGACATTTACGAGCAGTACTTC
TRBV28	NA	TRBJ1-1	NA	CASRDRNEAEAFF	TGTGCCAGCAGAGACAGGAATGAGGCTGAAGCTTTCTTT
TRBV5-4	NA	TRBJ1-2	TRBD1	CASSPFPSTGVQGYTF	TGTGCCAGCAGCCCTTTCCCCTCGACAGGGGTTCAGGGCTACACCTTC
TRBV5-1	NA	TRBJ2-3	NA	CASSITSPRTDTQYF	TGCGCCAGCAGCATCACTAGTCCTCGCACAGATACGCAGTATTTT
TRBV2	NA	TRBJ2-1	NA	CASSDAGVDEQFF	TGTGCCAGCAGTGACGCAGGGGTGGATGAGCAGTTCTTC
TRBV29-1	NA	TRBJ1-1	NA	CSVDGPNEAFF	TGCAGCGTTGACGGACCCAATGAAGCTTTCTTT
TRBV7-9	NA	TRBJ1-1	NA	CASSAQSMNTEAFF	TGTGCCAGCAGCGCGCAGTCTATGAACACTGAAGCTTTCTTT
TRBV12-2	NA	TRBJ1-3	NA	CASRRHRPGNTIYF	TGTGCAAGTCGCCGCCACCGCCCTGGAAACACCATATATTTT
TRBV11-2	NA	TRBJ1-3	NA	CASSPAGGRLWGNTIYF	TGTGCCAGCAGCCCCGCCGGGGGGAGATTATGGGGAAACACCATATATTTT
TRBV5-4	NA	TRBJ2-1	TRBD2	CASSLAGTSGRNEQFF	TGTGCCAGCAGCTTGGCCGGGACTAGCGGGAGAAATGAGCAGTTCTTC
TRBV6-4	NA	TRBJ2-5	NA	CASSPKQGAGQETQYF	TGTGCCAGCAGCCCTAAACAGGGAGCGGGCCAAGAGACCCAGTACTTC
TRBV11-2	NA	TRBJ2-2	NA	CASSRQGSPGELFF	TGTGCCAGCAGCAGGCAGGGTTCCCCCGGGGAGCTGTTTTTT
TRBV6-5	NA	TRBJ2-2	NA	CASRNRVGTGELFF	TGTGCCAGCAGAAACAGGGTGGGCACCGGGGAGCTGTTTTTT
TRBV5-1	NA	TRBJ2-7	TRBD2	CASSWTSGRKQYEQYF	TGCGCCAGCAGCTGGACTAGCGGGAGGAAACAGTACGAGCAGTACTTC
TRBV13	NA	TRBJ1-2	TRBD1	CASSLDIDRGYGYTF	TGTGCCAGCAGCTTGGACATCGACAGGGGCTATGGCTACACCTTC
TRBV12-5	NA	TRBJ2-5	TRBD1	CASGPGTKTGEQETQYF	TGTGCTAGTGGTCCTGGTACGAAGACAGGGGAACAAGAGACCCAGTACTTC
TRBV7-8	NA	TRBJ1-4	NA	CASSSVGGWEKLFF	TGTGCCAGCAGCTCTGTCGGGGGCTGGGAAAAACTGTTTTTT
TRBV19	NA	TRBJ2-7	NA	CASSRRAVSYEQYF	TGTGCCAGTTCAAGAAGGGCAGTGTCCTACGAGCAGTACTTC
TRBV6-6	NA	TRBJ1-5	NA	CASRPGTHSNQPQHF	TGTGCCAGCAGACCCGGGACACATAGCAATCAGCCCCAGCATTTT
TRBV7-8	NA	TRBJ2-4	NA	CATSPGLAAKNIQYF	TGTGCCACCTCCCCGGGACTTGCAGCCAAAAACATTCAGTACTTC
TRBV2	NA	TRBJ1-4	NA	CASNLFTGSEKLFF	TGTGCCAGCAATCTTTTTACAGGGAGTGAAAAACTGTTTTTT
TRBV29-1	NA	TRBJ1-5	NA	CSASWDSNQPQHF	TGCAGCGCAAGTTGGGATAGCAATCAGCCCCAGCATTTT
TRBV4-2	once	TRBJ2-1	TRBD2	CASSPETSGVLNEQFF	TGTGCCAGCAGCCCCGAAACTAGCGGGGTACTAAATGAGCAGTTCTTC
TRBV7-8	once	TRBJ2-5	TRBD2	CASSLAGLAGVETQYF	TGTGCCAGCAGCTTAGCGGGGCTAGCGGGAGTAGAGACCCAGTACTTC
TRBV11-2	NA	TRBJ2-3	NA	CASSLGGTSTDTQYF	TGTGCCAGCAGCTTAGGAGGGACAAGCACAGATACGCAGTATTTT
TRBV11-2	NA	TRBJ2-7	NA	CASSLQGLAGFPYEQYF	TGTGCCAGCAGTTTACAAGGACTGGCGGGGTTTCCCTACGAGCAGTACTTC
TRBV7-8	NA	TRBJ2-7	NA	CASSLLGAAYEQYF	TGTGCCAGCAGCTTATTAGGGGCGGCCTACGAGCAGTACTTC
TRBV7-9	few	TRBJ1-2	NA	CASSLGAGGYTF	TGTGCCAGCAGCCTAGGGGCTGGGGGCTACACCTTC
TRBV30	NA	TRBJ2-5	NA	CAWSAGTREETQYF	TGTGCCTGGAGTGCCGGGACACGTGAGGAGACCCAGTACTTC
TRBV6-5	NA	TRBJ1-2	NA	CASSYHTLDGYTF	TGTGCCAGCAGTTACCATACGCTGGATGGCTACACCTTC
TRBV6-6	NA	TRBJ1-1	NA	CASSPRPGGEAFF	TGTGCCAGCAGCCCCAGGCCGGGGGGTGAAGCTTTCTTT
TRBV19	NA	TRBJ1-3	NA	CASSIDLTEGTAAENTIYF	TGTGCCAGTAGTATAGACCTGACAGAAGGGACTGCAGCTGAAAACACCATATATTTT
TRBV5-1	NA	TRBJ2-3	TRBD2	CASSREAGVGTDTQYF	TGCGCCAGCAGCAGGGAAGCGGGAGTCGGCACAGATACGCAGTATTTT
TRBV4-1	NA	TRBJ1-4	NA	CASSQEGDLGEKLFF	TGCGCCAGCAGCCAAGAAGGCGACCTTGGTGAAAAACTGTTTTTT
TRBV9	NA	TRBJ1-3	NA	CASSGTGTREYF	TGTGCCAGCAGCGGTACGGGGACTCGTGAATATTTT
TRBV6-6	few	TRBJ1-4	NA	CASIERTNEKLFF	TGTGCCAGCATAGAGAGGACTAATGAAAAACTGTTTTTT
TRBV7-5	NA	TRBJ2-1	NA	CARSSGVSYNEQFF	TGTGCCAGAAGCTCTGGGGTTTCCTACAATGAGCAGTTCTTC
TRBV6-5	NA	TRBJ1-1	TRBD1	CASSKDRPQETEAFF	TGTGCCAGCAGTAAGGACAGGCCCCAGGAGACTGAAGCTTTCTTT
TRBV6-6	NA	TRBJ1-2	NA	CASSYDSIYGYTF	TGTGCCAGCAGTTATGACAGTATCTATGGCTACACCTTC
TRBV19	NA	TRBJ2-1	TRBD2	CASSWAGGSYNEQFF	TGTGCCAGTAGTTGGGCGGGAGGCTCCTACAATGAGCAGTTCTTC
TRBV15	NA	TRBJ1-3	NA	CATSRDRGGYSGNTIYF	TGTGCCACCAGCAGAGATCGGGGCGGGTACTCTGGAAACACCATATATTTT
TRBV28	NA	TRBJ2-7	TRBD1	CASSSQYRDREYEQYF	TGTGCCAGCAGTTCGCAATATCGGGACAGGGAATACGAGCAGTACTTC
TRBV4-1	once	TRBJ2-1	TRBD2	CASSQSLAGGGNEQFF	TGCGCCAGCAGCCAATCACTAGCGGGAGGGGGGAATGAGCAGTTCTTC
TRBV29-1	NA	TRBJ1-2	NA	CSVAPRHWGSYGYTF	TGCAGCGTTGCCCCCCGGCACTGGGGTAGCTATGGCTACACCTTC
TRBV2	NA	TRBJ1-2	NA	CASSQGNYGYTF	TGTGCCAGCAGCCAGGGGAACTATGGCTACACCTTC
TRBV4-2	NA	TRBJ2-7	NA	CASSQEAGTYEQYF	TGTGCCAGCAGCCAAGAGGCGGGGACCTACGAGCAGTACTTC